This TCR beta chain was captured in a study of T cell responses to AZD1222 COVID-19 vaccine. Background on the study: Combined were second doses at about 4 or about 12 weeks. Notes on the study in general: The repertoires were collected only after the peak T cell response.

The sample holds one count of this clone. Its antigen is undetermined. Data came from immunoSEQ multiplex PCR; TCRdb stores just in-frame clones and leaves some out. This table has fewer than 150,000 clones, about 87% appearing once. This CDR3 spans 14 amino acids. Losses at the gene ends were 11 bases for V and 3 bases for J; bases not matched to a gene: 8. Per the germline V gene, CDR1 is LNHDA and CDR2 is SQIVND (reference sequence). The source was peripheral blood, collected on day 0 of AZD1222 vaccination. The rearrangement uses TRBV19 and TRBJ2-7; 12 nucleotides line up with TRBD2. The clonotype originates from an adult in good health. The chain's CDR3 is CAGPGGLAGYEQYF. The CDR3 coding sequence is TGTGCCGGGCCCGGGGGACTAGCGGGCTACGAGCAGTACTTC.